The source of this T cell receptor (beta chain) is a study of CD8 T cells in ankylosing spondylitis. Study conclusions and caveats: Prior literature has documented some motif variants in synovial fluid and blood from reactive arthritis. Relatively rare in peripheral blood, disease-linked clones were also CD8+. In ankylosing spondylitis blood, a motif of roughly 8 highly homologous TCR beta variants appeared characteristic.

On this clonotype itself: Its antigen is as yet unknown.

The V end was cut by 7 bases, the J end by 1 base, with 13 bases between. The CDR3 is 15 amino acids. Germline values: CDR1 SGHAT, CDR2 FQNNGV. Library preparation for TCR beta used quantitative 5'-RACE with molecular barcodes. TCRdb reanalysed the 5' RACE reads using MiXCR and keeps one entry per CDR3 protein. Of about 540,000 distinct CDR3 sequences listed, about 13% are singletons. Sequencing was carried out using blood, either unsorted or a sorted T cell fraction (not recorded which). This receptor was taken from a male donor with ankylosing spondylitis. The V gene is TRBV11-2, the J gene TRBJ2-2; no firm D call. This CDR3 is CASTTVGRNTGELFF. The CDR3 nucleotides are TGTGCCAGCACCACCGTAGGTCGGAACACCGGGGAGCTGTTTTTT.